In its sample, the clone carrying this T cell receptor beta chain was seen many times. The method was immunoSEQ multiplex PCR; TCRdb's version includes in-frame clones alone and lacks a portion of them. In the table there are 90,000 to 120,000 clones, 65% to 75% of which are singletons. The V segment lost 3 bases and the J segment 9 bases; nucleotides outside the gene matches: 5. This CDR3 spans 13 amino acids. Germline values: CDR1 SGHTA, CDR2 FQGTGA. This entry comes from a study of blood T cell repertoires in COVID-19. The sequenced material came from peripheral blood. The source of this sequence is an elderly man with acute or convalescent COVID-19. The rearrangement links TRBV7-3 to TRBJ2-1, with 7 bases identical to TRBD2. This chain's CDR3 is CASSLGRELEQFF. The DNA for the CDR3 is TGTGCCAGCAGCTTGGGGCGGGAGCTTGAGCAGTTCTTC.